This section outlines one T cell receptor (beta chain) sequence together with its context. V lost 0 bases to trimming and J lost 7 bases, with 13 bases between them. Germline CDR1 is LGHNA and CDR2 is YNFKEQ. This CDR3 is built from 15 residues. The repertoire was sequenced with immunoSEQ multiplex PCR; TCRdb's copy has only in-frame clones and lacks some. Among 45,000 or so clones listed, 88% were seen once. This record belongs to a study of OX40 agonist ivuxolimab in advanced cancers. The specimen comprised CD4+ or CD8+ T cells sorted from blood, sampled in a trial of the OX40 agonist ivuxolimab. The sequence derives from an adult with an advanced solid tumor such as melanoma, head and neck, liver or kidney cancer. The J gene is TRBJ2-1, the V gene TRBV4-2; D gene uncertain. CDR3 region: CASSQETGLDNEQFF. The CDR3 DNA follows: TGTGCCAGCAGCCAAGAAACCGGGCTAGATAATGAGCAGTTCTTC.